This TCR beta chain was found in a study of blood T cell repertoires in COVID-19. Germline lookup yields CDR1 ENHRY and CDR2 SYGVKD. The CDR3 runs to 14 residues. V shed 10 bases and J shed 1 base, with 17 bases lying between them. Profiled with immunoSEQ multiplex PCR; TCRdb holds only in-frame clones, not every one. This sample carries about 400,000 clones, roughly nine tenths of them seen once, and the ten largest clones take roughly 2%. The TCR comes from a woman under 30 with acute COVID-19. The chain carries TRBV10-3 and TRBJ2-7; weak D call: TRBD2 (7 bases). The specimen sequenced was PBMCs or T cells enriched from blood (not recorded which). CDR3 nucleotides: TGTGCCACGGGGGGACAAGGACAGTCCTACGAGCAGTACTTC. This sequence encodes CATGGQGQSYEQYF.